These 28 T cell receptor beta chains were sequenced from one sample in a study of blood T cell repertoires in COVID-19. Clones were read by immunoSEQ multiplex PCR, and TCRdb kept only the in-frame ones, dropping some. The sample holds some 390,000 clones, approximately 87% seen once. Material: peripheral blood. The receptor source for this set is a woman in her sixties or seventies with COVID-19, enrolled during active disease.

The J gene is TRBJ2-7, the V gene TRBV6-5, with D maybe TRBD1 (5 bases). V gave up 6 bases and J gave up 2 bases, with 14 bases separating them. Germline CDR1 reads MNHEY; CDR2 reads SVGAGI. This CDR3 comprises 14 residues. The CDR3 DNA sequence: TGTGCCAGCAGGGGGCCAGGGAAAGCCTACGAGCAGTACTTC. Its protein is CASRGPGKAYEQYF.

As for this clone: This sample also contains other DNA sequences that code for the same CDR3. The rearrangement uses TRBV29-1 and TRBJ1-1; TRBD1 agrees at 7 bases. V shed 6 bases and J 1 base; nucleotides not matched to a gene: 5. The germline CDR1 and CDR2 sequences are SQVTM and ANQGSEA. The length of the CDR3 is 13 residues. In nucleotides, the CDR3 is TGCAGCGTGGTGGGACAGCCGAACACTGAAGCTTTCTTT. This sequence encodes CSVVGQPNTEAFF. Using reference TRBV29-1 and TRBJ1-1 for the parts outside the CDR3, the full variable domain is SAVISQKPSRDICQRGTSLTIQCQVDSQVTMMFWYRQQPGQSLTLIATANQGSEATYESGFVIDKFPISRPNLTFSTLTVSNMSPEDSSIYLCSVVGQPNTEAFFGQGTRLTVV.

Turning to this clone: The DNA is omitted, as the CDR3 cannot be located on it reliably, and the CDR3 follows TCRdb's listing. The chain joins TRBV28 to TRBJ1-4. CDR1 is MDHEN and CDR2 is SYDVKM in the germline V gene. Counting both end residues, the CDR3 totals 12 amino acids. CDR3 residues: CASSSSVGKLFF.

This chain links TRBV13 with TRBJ2-7; D perhaps matches TRBD1 (6 bases). Germline assignment: CDR1 PRHDT and CDR2 FYEKMQ (reference sequence). Trimming pared 5 bases from V and 7 bases from J, leaving 24 bases between. This CDR3 is 16 amino acids long. CDR3 protein: CASSPFGGGASKEQYF. DNA for the CDR3: TGTGCCAGCAGCCCTTTCGGTGGGGGCGCTTCGAAAGAGCAGTACTTC.

CDR3: CASSPTQGGMNTEAFF. In nucleotides, the CDR3 is TGTGCCAGCTCACCGACACAGGGAGGGATGAACACTGAAGCTTTCTTT. This sequence joins TRBV18 and TRBJ1-1; TRBD1 is a possible D gene (6 bases). The CDR3 runs 16 residues. V was cut by 3 bases and J by 0 bases, with 14 bases left in between. Germline CDR1 KGHSH, CDR2 LQKENI.

The CDR3 DNA reads TGTGCCACCCAAAACAGGGTACCTCCCTACGAGCAGTACTTC. This codes for CATQNRVPPYEQYF. The genes are TRBV15 and TRBJ2-7; perhaps TRBD1 as D (6 bases). From germline, CDR1 is LNHNV and CDR2 YYDKDF (reference sequence). This CDR3 is built from 14 residues. Trimming took off 8 bases at V and 2 bases at J, with 16 bases between the two ends. Using reference TRBV15 and TRBJ2-7 for the parts outside the CDR3, the full variable domain is DAMVIQNPRYQVTQFGKPVTLSCSQTLNHNVMYWYQQKSSQAPKLLFHYYDKDFNNEADTPDNFQSRRPNTSFCFLDIRSPGLGDTAMYLCATQNRVPPYEQYFGPGTRLTVT.

J is TRBJ1-1 and V is TRBV9, with a tentative D call TRBD1 (6 bases). CDR1 is SGDLS, CDR2 YYNGEE, per germline. V gave up 0 bases and J gave up 11 bases, with 17 bases separating them. This CDR3 has 14 residues. The CDR3 spells CASSVELTRGPAFF. The CDR3, as DNA: TGTGCCAGCAGCGTAGAGCTAACCAGGGGCCCGGCTTTCTTT.

This chain connects TRBV21-1 to TRBJ1-4; no DNA check was done on the table's D call, TRBD1. TRBV21-1 is a known pseudogene. This CDR3 comprises 15 residues. The CDR3 reads CASSKRFRGTEKLFF. Written as DNA, the CDR3 is TGTGCCAGCAGCAAGAGATTCAGGGGCACTGAAAAACTGTTTTTT.

V is TRBV19 and J is TRBJ1-4, with 7 bases lining up with TRBD1. The germline CDR1 and CDR2 sequences are LNHDA and SQIVND (reference sequence). The V gene end was trimmed by 10 bases and the J gene end by 2 bases; junction bases not matched to a gene: 10. The CDR3 consists of 15 residues. In DNA form, the CDR3 reads TGTGCCACTAGGGCAGGGGGATGGACTAATGAAAAACTGTTTTTT. This sequence encodes CATRAGGWTNEKLFF.

The rearrangement joins TRBV3-1 (or the pseudogene TRBV3-2) to TRBJ2-7, with D maybe TRBD1 (6 bases). In germline, CDR1 is LGHDT, CDR2 YNNKEL (reference sequence). The CDR3 length is 14 residues. V was pared by 4 bases and J by 7 bases, with 17 bases between. Here the CDR3 reads CASSPGLTGLEQYF. The CDR3, as DNA: TGTGCCAGCAGCCCAGGATTAACAGGGCTTGAGCAGTACTTC.

The rearrangement links TRBV7-8 to TRBJ1-1; D not resolved. The germline V and J ends were trimmed by 4 bases and 3 bases, with 6 bases remaining between them. CDR1 SGHVS and CDR2 FQNEAQ come from the germline V gene. This CDR3 has 12 residues. The CDR3 DNA sequence: TGTGCCAGCAGCTCCCGGGACACTGAAGCTTTCTTT. Amino acids: CASSSRDTEAFF.

This sequence joins TRBV7-3 and TRBJ2-2; 7 nucleotides match TRBD1. The CDR3 loop spans 16 amino acids. Germline trimming cut 5 bases from V and 2 bases from J; bases unmatched to any gene: 8. Germline-derived CDR1 and CDR2 are SGHTA and FQGTGA. The CDR3 sequence is CASSPTGVINTGELFF. CDR3 bases: TGTGCCAGCAGCCCAACAGGGGTGATCAACACCGGGGAGCTGTTTTTT.

This chain links TRBV29-1 with TRBJ1-2, with TRBD1 matching over 10 bases. The CDR3 has 13 amino acids. The trim removed 6 bases at V and 2 bases at J, leaving 3 bases unmatched. Germline CDR1 and CDR2: SQVTM and ANQGSEA. CDR3 in DNA: TGCAGCGTCGGGACAGGGGAAAACTATGGCTACACCTTC. This gives the protein CSVGTGENYGYTF.

This clone was observed once. The chain links TRBV6-5 to TRBJ2-3, with a tentative D call TRBD2 (5 bases). Trimming pared 4 bases from V and 6 bases from J, leaving 20 bases between. CDR1 is MNHEY, CDR2 SVGAGI, per germline. This CDR3 is built from 16 residues. CDR3 nucleotides: TGTGCCAGCAGTTCTTGGACTCCCCCCCAGGCGGATACGCAGTATTTT. Amino acids: CASSSWTPPQADTQYF.

This sequence joins TRBV19 and TRBJ2-7; 10 bases fit TRBD2. Germline V CDR1 and CDR2: LNHDA, SQIVND (reference sequence). With V trimmed by 6 bases and J by 7 bases, 9 bases remained unmatched. CDR3 length: 14 amino acids. CDR3 region: CASSVAGGTGEQYF. CDR3 coding DNA: TGTGCCAGTAGCGTAGCGGGGGGCACCGGGGAGCAGTACTTC. Combining the CDR3 with reference TRBV19 and TRBJ2-7 gives the whole variable domain DGGITQSPKYLFRKEGQNVTLSCEQNLNHDAMYWYRQDPGQGLRLIYYSQIVNDFQKGDIAEGYSVSREKKESFPLTVTSAQKNPTAFYLCASSVAGGTGEQYFGPGTRLTVT.

The chain combines TRBV3-1 (or the pseudogene TRBV3-2) with TRBJ1-1, with D perhaps matching TRBD1 (5 bases). Germline V gives CDR1 LGHDT, CDR2 YNNKEL (reference sequence). The CDR3 consists of 15 residues. V lost 4 bases and J 4 bases, leaving 16 bases between the germline ends. Here the CDR3 DNA reads TGTGCCAGCAGCCGGAGACAGTCCGGTGGCACTGAAGCTTTCTTT. It translates to CASSRRQSGGTEAFF.

This chain connects TRBV5-1 to TRBJ2-7, with D uncertain. The CDR3 is made up of 13 amino acids. V shed 4 bases and J shed 11 bases, with 19 bases lying between them. Germline V CDR1 and CDR2: SGHRS, YFSETQ. In DNA, the CDR3 is TGCGCCAGCAGCGAATCCGGGTCGCAAAAGAAGTACTTC. Translation: CASSESGSQKKYF.

The V and J genes are TRBV5-1 and TRBJ1-1; 12 bases fit TRBD1. With V trimmed by 0 bases and J by 5 bases, 5 bases remained unmatched. CDR3 length equals 16 residues. Germline assignment: CDR1 SGHRS and CDR2 YFSETQ. CDR3 protein: CASSLGDRGPGTEAFF. In nucleotides, the CDR3 is TGCGCCAGCAGCTTGGGGGACAGGGGGCCGGGGACTGAAGCTTTCTTT.

The chain recombines TRBV5-1 with TRBJ2-5; D gene ambiguous. CDR1 SGHRS and CDR2 YFSETQ come from the germline V gene. V dropped 4 bases and J dropped 5 bases, with 15 bases sitting between them. The CDR3 is 14 amino acids. The DNA of the CDR3 is TGCGCCAGCAGCCCCCGGGTATTCGGGGAGACCCAGTACTTC. Protein sequence: CASSPRVFGETQYF. Supplemented by reference TRBV5-1 and TRBJ2-5, the full variable domain reads KAGVTQTPRYLIKTRGQQVTLSCSPISGHRSVSWYQQTPGQGLQFLFEYFSETQRNKGNFPGRFSGRQFSNSRSEMNVSTLELGDSALYLCASSPRVFGETQYFGPGTRLLVL.

The rearrangement links TRBV6-2 or TRBV6-3 to TRBJ2-1, with 13 bases identical to TRBD2. CDR3 length: 16 residues. Germline lookup yields CDR1 MNHEY and CDR2 SVGEGT. The V gene end was trimmed by 2 bases and the J gene end by 7 bases; junction bases not matched to a gene: 5. DNA of the CDR3: TGTGCCAGCAGTTACCCCCTGGGACTAGCGGGGAATGAGCAGTTCTTC. This encodes CASSYPLGLAGNEQFF.

This clone appeared a single time. V is TRBV6-5 and J is TRBJ2-5; TRBD2 agrees at 8 bases. The germline gives CDR1 MNHEY, CDR2 SVGAGI. This CDR3 contains 15 residues. V shed 6 bases, J shed 2 bases, and the junction held 8 bases outside the gene matches. The CDR3 sequence: CASRPSGGGQETQYF. CDR3 nucleotides: TGTGCCAGCAGACCGAGCGGGGGAGGTCAAGAGACCCAGTACTTC.

The chain couples TRBV6-5 to TRBJ1-2; D call uncertain. Germline loops: CDR1 MNHEY, CDR2 SVGAGI. The CDR3 extends over 13 amino acids. Trimming took off 2 bases at V and 3 bases at J, with 7 bases between the two ends. The CDR3 spells CASSYGRDYGYTF. CDR3 sequence (DNA): TGTGCCAGCAGTTACGGGCGGGACTATGGCTACACCTTC.

This clone was seen a few times. V and J are TRBV2 and TRBJ1-5; 8 nucleotides align to TRBD1. This CDR3 has 16 residues. The germline V gene encodes CDR1 SNHLY and CDR2 FYNNEI. Unmatched junction bases numbered 11, after V lost 4 bases and J lost 6 bases. The CDR3 nucleotides are TGTGCCAGCAGTGGAGGAAAGTCAGGGGGCGTTCAGCCCCAGCATTTT. It translates to CASSGGKSGGVQPQHF.

The V gene is TRBV30, the J gene TRBJ2-1; 7 bases match TRBD1. The CDR3 has 15 amino acids. V shed 3 bases, J shed 6 bases, and the junction held 11 bases outside the gene matches. From germline, CDR1 is GTSNPN and CDR2 SVGIG (reference sequence). The CDR3 sequence is CAWSTRTGYINEQFF. CDR3 nucleotide sequence: TGTGCCTGGAGCACTAGGACAGGTTACATCAATGAGCAGTTCTTC.

The chain employs TRBV7-3 and TRBJ1-1; D gene unclear. In germline, CDR1 is SGHTA, CDR2 FQGTGA. Trimming shortened V by 2 bases and J by 4 bases, and 11 bases separated the two germline ends. This CDR3 is 14 amino acids long. The CDR3 DNA reads as TGTGCCAGCAGCTTACATCCTGAGGGCACTGAAGCTTTCTTT. Encoded protein: CASSLHPEGTEAFF. Drawing the rest from reference TRBV7-3 and TRBJ1-1, the complete variable domain is GAGVSQTPSNKVTEKGKYVELRCDPISGHTALYWYRQSLGQGPEFLIYFQGTGAADDSGLPNDRFFAVRPEGSVSTLKIQRTERGDSAVYLCASSLHPEGTEAFFGQGTRLTVV.

This chain connects TRBV5-1 to TRBJ2-2; D uncertain. The V end lost 1 base, the J end lost 4 bases, and 17 bases lay between the germline ends. Germline CDR1 reads SGHRS; CDR2 reads YFSETQ. CDR3 length: 17 residues. The chain's CDR3 is CASSLNSAFVSTGELFF. CDR3 DNA sequence: TGCGCCAGCAGCTTGAACAGTGCCTTTGTAAGCACCGGGGAGCTGTTTTTT. The full variable domain, rest sourced from reference TRBV5-1 and TRBJ2-2, is KAGVTQTPRYLIKTRGQQVTLSCSPISGHRSVSWYQQTPGQGLQFLFEYFSETQRNKGNFPGRFSGRQFSNSRSEMNVSTLELGDSALYLCASSLNSAFVSTGELFFGEGSRLTVL.

This chain links TRBV28 with TRBJ1-2; D call uncertain. The length of the CDR3 is 13 residues. Germline CDR1 MDHEN, CDR2 SYDVKM. Trimming stripped 3 bases from V and 0 bases from J, with 5 bases between. The CDR3 bases are TGTGCCAGCAGTTTGGGCCCTAACTATGGCTACACCTTC. Encoded protein: CASSLGPNYGYTF.

CDR3 in DNA: TGTGCCAGCACCCCAACGGTAGGGGCCGGTAATGAGCAGTTCTTC. Amino acid sequence: CASTPTVGAGNEQFF. V usage is TRBV28 and J usage is TRBJ2-1; a weak D match, TRBD1 (5 bases). CDR1 MDHEN and CDR2 SYDVKM come from the germline V gene. The CDR3 has 15 residues. Trimming stripped 7 bases from V and 7 bases from J, with 20 bases between.